The 6 T cell receptor delta chains below come from one sample, sequenced in a study of gamma-delta T cells after stem cell transplantation. TCRdb called clones anew from the RT-PCR reads with CATT. The repertoire includes about 2,800 delta-chain clones, around 20% of them detected once, and 20% to 25% sits in the top ten. Input material: gamma-delta T cells. Source of these receptors: a human donor. It is not recorded whose cells these are; they may come from a transplant donor.

Within the sample, this clone is medium-sized. The V call is TRDV2, the J call TRDJ1, with D perhaps matching TRDD3 (5 bases). CDR3 length equals 15 residues. Trimming removed 0 bases at V and 3 bases at J, with 13 bases between. Looked up from germline, CDR1 is GEAIGNYY and CDR2 is EKD. DNA of the CDR3: TGTGCCTGTGACACCGTGGGGACCTCCCCCGATAAACTCATCTTT. Translation gives CACDTVGTSPDKLIF.

In regard to this clone: A much larger clone differs from this one at a single base, so this may be a read error. V is TRDV2 and J is TRDJ1; 11 nucleotides match TRDD3. CDR1 is GEAIGNYY, CDR2 EKD, per germline. V lost 0 bases, J lost 0 bases, and 17 bases stayed unmatched. CDR3 length: 21 amino acids. This CDR3 reads CACDTVLQLGDKGGYTDKLIF. For the CDR3, the DNA is TGTGCCTGTGACACCGTTCTCCAACTGGGGGATAAGGGGGGGTACACCGATAAACTCATCTTT.

In the case of this clone: The protein recorded in TCRdb matches a much larger clone and deviates from this DNA's translation at residue 15, suggesting a read error; the protein here is obtained by translating the DNA. The chain links TRDV2 to TRDJ1; 13 bases are shared with TRDD3. The CDR3 sequence is 17 residues long. In germline, CDR1 is GEAIGNYY, CDR2 EKD. The CDR3 protein is CACDALLGDTRTDKFIF. CDR3 nucleotide sequence: TGTGCCTGTGACGCTTTACTGGGGGATACGCGGACCGATAAATTCATCTTT.

About this clone: This may arise from a read error, as a much more abundant clone is one base away. The same CDR3 also results from other DNA sequences found in this sample. This chain links TRDV2 with TRDJ1; 10 positions agree with TRDD3. V shed 1 base and J 2 bases; nucleotides not matched to a gene: 12. Germline CDR1 is GEAIGNYY and CDR2 is EKD. The CDR3 contains 18 residues. The CDR3 coding sequence is TGTGCCTGTGACACGTTAGAAAAGACTGGGGGATTGACCGATAAACTCATCTTT. The encoded protein is CACDTLEKTGGLTDKLIF.

V usage is TRDV2 and J usage is TRDJ1; 7 nucleotides agree with TRDD3. CDR3 length: 21 amino acids. The germline CDR1 and CDR2 sequences are GEAIGNYY and EKD. V gave up 0 bases and J gave up 0 bases; unmatched junction bases: 21. The CDR3 DNA sequence: TGTGCCTGTGACACCTTGTACACTGGGGTATACGAAGTGTTTAACACCGATAAACTCATCTTT. This codes for CACDTLYTGVYEVFNTDKLIF.

Sample share makes this clone medium-sized (0.01 to 0.1%). The V and J genes are TRDV2 and TRDJ1, with 12 bases matching TRDD3. Germline V lookup: CDR1 GEAIGNYY, CDR2 EKD. After removal of 2 bases from V and 2 bases from J, the junction contained 11 bases not matched to a gene. This CDR3 has 18 residues. CDR3 residues: CACDKLLGDTGYTDKLIF. CDR3 nucleotide sequence: TGTGCCTGTGACAAGTTACTGGGGGATACAGGATATACCGATAAACTCATCTTT.